This passage covers 5 T cell receptor beta chains from one sample sequenced in a study of T cells after somatic rescue of genetic block. Assay: immunoSEQ multiplex PCR; the TCRdb copy retains only in-frame clones and omits some. This table has 15,000 or so clones, 71% appearing once. The sample was peripheral blood mononuclear cells (PBMCs). These receptors originate from a man in his late teens or twenties.

This chain links TRBV28 with TRBJ2-2; perhaps D is TRBD1 or TRBD2 (5 bases each). The V end lost 6 bases, the J end lost 3 bases, and 14 bases lay between the germline ends. The germline gives CDR1 MDHEN, CDR2 SYDVKM. This CDR3 has 15 residues. The CDR3 spells CASSPGSTDTGELFF. For the CDR3, the DNA is TGTGCCAGCAGCCCAGGGAGTACGGACACCGGGGAGCTGTTTTTT.

This clone is medium-sized by share. The chain recombines TRBV10-3 with TRBJ1-5; no definite D call. The ends were cut back, 0 bases at V and 0 bases at J, with 3 bases in the middle. CDR3 length: 14 residues. Germline V lookup: CDR1 ENHRY, CDR2 SYGVKD. The CDR3 region has the DNA TGTGCCATCAGTGAGTCCAGTAGCAATCAGCCCCAGCATTTT. This encodes CAISESSSNQPQHF.

The V and J genes are TRBV5-4 and TRBJ2-2; TRBD1 might be the D (6 bases). The germline V gene encodes CDR1 SGHNT and CDR2 YYREEE (reference sequence). V was cut by 2 bases and J by 9 bases, with 11 bases left in between. The CDR3 runs to 13 residues. CDR3 nucleotides: TGTGCCAGCAGCTTCCAGGGACAAAGGGAGCTGTTTTTT. This sequence encodes CASSFQGQRELFF.

The table lists this clone with a few counts. The gene calls are TRBV7-3 and TRBJ2-7; D gene unclear. CDR3 length: 13 residues. The germline V and J ends were trimmed by 1 base and 3 bases, with 7 bases remaining between them. Per germline, CDR1 SGHTA and CDR2 FQGTGA. The CDR3 region is CASSLIKGYEQYF. The CDR3 bases are TGTGCCAGCAGCTTAATCAAAGGCTACGAGCAGTACTTC.

The rearrangement links TRBV19 to TRBJ2-7, with 10 bases aligning to TRBD2. V was clipped by 7 bases and J by 2 bases; unmatched bases: 8. CDR1 is LNHDA, CDR2 SQIVND, per germline (reference sequence). The CDR3 totals 15 residues. This chain's CDR3 is CASKASGGPPYEQYF. As DNA, the CDR3 is TGTGCCAGTAAGGCTAGCGGGGGACCACCCTACGAGCAGTACTTC.